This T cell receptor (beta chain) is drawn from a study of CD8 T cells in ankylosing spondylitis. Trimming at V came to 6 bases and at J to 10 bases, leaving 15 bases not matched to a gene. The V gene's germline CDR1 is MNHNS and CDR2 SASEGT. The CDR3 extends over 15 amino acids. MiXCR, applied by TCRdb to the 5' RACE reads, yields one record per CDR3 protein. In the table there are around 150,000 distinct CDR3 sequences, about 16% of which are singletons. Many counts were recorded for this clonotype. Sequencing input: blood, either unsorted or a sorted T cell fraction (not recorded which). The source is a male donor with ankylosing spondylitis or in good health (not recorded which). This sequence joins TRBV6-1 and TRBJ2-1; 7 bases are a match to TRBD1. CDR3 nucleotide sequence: TGTGCCAGCAGCCGGGACAGTCTAGGATGGAAGGAGCAGTTCTTC. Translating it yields CASSRDSLGWKEQFF.